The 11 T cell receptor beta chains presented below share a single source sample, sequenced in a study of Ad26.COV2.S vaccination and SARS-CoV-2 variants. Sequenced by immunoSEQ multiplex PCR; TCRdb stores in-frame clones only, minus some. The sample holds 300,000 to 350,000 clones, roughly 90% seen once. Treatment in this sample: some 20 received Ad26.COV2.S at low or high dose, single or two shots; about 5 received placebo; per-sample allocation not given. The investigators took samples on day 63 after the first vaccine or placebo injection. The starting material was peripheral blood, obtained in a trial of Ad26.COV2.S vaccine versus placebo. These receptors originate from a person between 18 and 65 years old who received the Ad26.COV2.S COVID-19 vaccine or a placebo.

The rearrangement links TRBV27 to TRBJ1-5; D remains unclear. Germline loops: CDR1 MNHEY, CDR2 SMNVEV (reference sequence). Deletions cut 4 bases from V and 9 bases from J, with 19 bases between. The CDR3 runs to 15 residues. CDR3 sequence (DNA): TGTGCCAGCAGTTCAGAACTTCCGTCGGTATCGCCCCAGCATTTT. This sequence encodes CASSSELPSVSPQHF.

The CDR3 loop is CASSFASPLHF. In DNA, the CDR3 is TGTGCCAGCAGCTTTGCTTCACCCCTCCACTTT. This chain joins TRBV5-8 and TRBJ1-6; D is unresolved. The germline gives CDR1 SGHTS, CDR2 YDEGEE. This CDR3 region has 11 residues. The germline V and J ends were trimmed by 2 bases and 9 bases, with 3 bases remaining between them.

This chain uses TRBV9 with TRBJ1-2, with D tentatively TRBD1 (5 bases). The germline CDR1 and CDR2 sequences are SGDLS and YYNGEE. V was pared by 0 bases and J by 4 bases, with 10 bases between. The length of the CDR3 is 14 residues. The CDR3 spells CASSVDQGRYGYTF. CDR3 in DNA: TGTGCCAGCAGCGTAGACCAGGGACGCTATGGCTACACCTTC.

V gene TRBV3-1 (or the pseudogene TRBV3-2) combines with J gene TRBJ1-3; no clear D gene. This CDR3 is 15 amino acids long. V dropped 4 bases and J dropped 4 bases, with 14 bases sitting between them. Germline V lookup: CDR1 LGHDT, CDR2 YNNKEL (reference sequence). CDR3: CASSPSAFSGNTIYF. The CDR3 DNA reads TGTGCCAGCAGCCCATCGGCATTCTCCGGAAACACCATATATTTT.

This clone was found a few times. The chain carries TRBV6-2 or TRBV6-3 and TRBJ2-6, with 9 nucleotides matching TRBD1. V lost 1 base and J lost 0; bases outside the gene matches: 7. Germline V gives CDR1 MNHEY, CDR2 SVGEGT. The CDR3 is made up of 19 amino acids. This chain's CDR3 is CASSYLTGTGSSGANVLTF. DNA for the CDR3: TGTGCCAGCAGTTACTTAACCGGGACAGGGAGCTCTGGGGCCAACGTCCTGACTTTC.

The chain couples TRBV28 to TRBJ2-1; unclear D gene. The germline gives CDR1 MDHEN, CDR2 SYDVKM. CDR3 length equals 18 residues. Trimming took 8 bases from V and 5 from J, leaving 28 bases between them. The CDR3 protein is CASGPPPPPILGHNEQFF. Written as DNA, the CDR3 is TGTGCCAGCGGGCCCCCACCCCCCCCCATCCTCGGACACAATGAGCAGTTCTTC.

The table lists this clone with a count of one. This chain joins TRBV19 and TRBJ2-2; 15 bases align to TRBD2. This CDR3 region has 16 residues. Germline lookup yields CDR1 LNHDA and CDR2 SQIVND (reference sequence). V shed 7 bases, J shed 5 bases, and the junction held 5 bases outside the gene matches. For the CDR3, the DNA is TGTGCCAGTACGGGACTAGCGGGAGGCCAGACCGGGGAGCTGTTTTTT. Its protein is CASTGLAGGQTGELFF. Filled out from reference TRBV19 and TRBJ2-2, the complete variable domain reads DGGITQSPKYLFRKEGQNVTLSCEQNLNHDAMYWYRQDPGQGLRLIYYSQIVNDFQKGDIAEGYSVSREKKESFPLTVTSAQKNPTAFYLCASTGLAGGQTGELFFGEGSRLTVL.

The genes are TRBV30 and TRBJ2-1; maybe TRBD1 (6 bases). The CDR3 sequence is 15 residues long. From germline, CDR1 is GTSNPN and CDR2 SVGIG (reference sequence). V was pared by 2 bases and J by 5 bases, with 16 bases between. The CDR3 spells CAWSPMRGQNNEQFF. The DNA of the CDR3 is TGTGCCTGGAGTCCCATGAGGGGACAAAACAATGAGCAGTTCTTC.

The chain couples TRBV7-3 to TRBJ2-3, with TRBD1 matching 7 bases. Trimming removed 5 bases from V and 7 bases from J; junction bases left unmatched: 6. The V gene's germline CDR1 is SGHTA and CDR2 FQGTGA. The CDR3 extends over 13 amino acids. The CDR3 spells CASSQGQRNTQYF. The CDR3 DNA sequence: TGTGCCAGCAGCCAGGGACAGCGAAATACGCAGTATTTT.

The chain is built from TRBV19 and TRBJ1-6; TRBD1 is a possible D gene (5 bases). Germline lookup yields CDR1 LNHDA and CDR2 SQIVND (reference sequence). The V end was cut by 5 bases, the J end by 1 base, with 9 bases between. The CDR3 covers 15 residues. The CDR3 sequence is CASSLRQSYNSPLHF. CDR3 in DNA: TGTGCCAGTAGTCTTCGACAGTCCTATAATTCACCCCTCCACTTT.

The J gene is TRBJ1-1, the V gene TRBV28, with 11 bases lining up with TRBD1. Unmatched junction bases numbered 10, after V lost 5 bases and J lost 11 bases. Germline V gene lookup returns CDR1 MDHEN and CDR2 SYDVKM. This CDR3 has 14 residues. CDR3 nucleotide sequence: TGTGCCAGCAGTGGACGGACAGGGGGCTCTCGGGCTTTCTTT. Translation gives CASSGRTGGSRAFF. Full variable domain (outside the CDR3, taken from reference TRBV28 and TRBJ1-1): DVKVTQSSRYLVKRTGEKVFLECVQDMDHENMFWYRQDPGLGLRLIYFSYDVKMKEKGDIPEGYSVSREKKERFSLILESASTNQTSMYLCASSGRTGGSRAFFGQGTRLTVV.